Following are 3 T cell receptor beta chains from one sample sequenced in a study of cytomegalovirus exposure and HLA in healthy donors. PCR involved 60 Vbeta and 13 Jbeta primers. The data were produced by immunoSEQ multiplex PCR, yet TCRdb's version contains in-frame clones alone and is incomplete. The data hold more than 150,000 clones, with 75% to 90% observed a single time. Sequenced sample: PBMCs. The receptors were sampled from a girl between 10 and 17 years old in good health and CMV-seropositive.

This rearrangement joins TRBV10-3 to TRBJ2-3, with TRBD2 identical over 7 bases. The CDR3 has 15 amino acids. In germline, CDR1 is ENHRY, CDR2 SYGVKD. V was clipped by 6 bases and J by 6 bases; unmatched bases: 12. In DNA form, the CDR3 reads TGTGCCATCAGGGGGGGGGAAGCTTACGCGGATACGCAGTATTTT. It yields the protein CAIRGGEAYADTQYF.

The CDR3 protein is CASSMDRALHGYTF. The CDR3 DNA is TGCGCCAGCAGCATGGACAGGGCTTTACATGGCTACACCTTC. The chain combines TRBV5-1 with TRBJ1-2, with 8 nucleotides matching TRBD1. The CDR3 runs to 14 residues. Germline values: CDR1 SGHRS, CDR2 YFSETQ. J lost 6 bases, V lost 4 bases, and 8 bases had no gene match.

This chain connects TRBV6-6 to TRBJ2-7; possibly TRBD2 for D (5 bases). The J call may be mistaken, given a closer DNA end match to TRBJ2-1. CDR3 size: 16 residues. CDR1 is MNHNY and CDR2 is SVGAGI in the germline V gene (reference sequence). The CDR3 DNA follows: TGTGCCAGCACTCCATCGGACTTTCCACTGTATAATGAGCAGTTCTTC. Translating it yields CASTPSDFPLYNEQFF.